This TCR beta chain came from a study of T cell responses to AZD1222 COVID-19 vaccine (dated by TCRdb to about 2021). With regard to the full study: AZD1222 recipients whose second dose came at about 4 weeks and those whose second dose came at about 12 weeks were combined into one group, since spike-specific TCR depth and breadth did not differ between the two schedules. Enrollment into the trials was organized by age into subgroups of 18-55, 56-69 and 70-plus years, and those subgroups contained around 150, 28 and 57 TCR-sequenced participants, respectively. A total of under 250 trial participants underwent TCR sequencing, of whom 207 had received two doses of AZD1222 and approximately 26 had received two doses of the MenACWY control vaccine. Summary of the overall study and its limitations: Only 5 to 7 AZD1222 recipients were SARS-CoV-2 seropositive at baseline, limiting conclusions about previously exposed vaccinees. The 56-69-year group was small, and its depth increase did not reach significance, likely because of low power. Spike-specific TCR breadth and depth rose significantly after two AZD1222 doses compared with day 0 and with MenACWY recipients. Reportedly, almost half of the unique spike-specific TCRs recognized epitopes lying outside the regions that are mutated in the B.1.351 and B.1.1.7 variants. Most participants were white British and females outnumbered males, and the authors suggested that clonal diversity may have been underestimated. Because no samples from the day 14 peak response were available, repertoires could be characterized only after the peak T cell response. Vaccine-associated CD4 TCRs spanned the whole spike protein, with dominant responses in regions 160-218 and 743-854.

The time point label corresponds to: baseline before first vaccination. Vaccinee samples were obtained from the UK trials COV001 and COV002, which included a single-blind randomized controlled phase 2/3 trial of AZD1222 (ChAdOx1 nCoV-19) in healthy adults. Trial participant PBMC samples were collected at day 0 and day 28 after the second dose for TCRbeta chain sequencing. A remark on this clone: The antigen it binds to is not known. Base qualities are not provided; no much larger clone lies one nucleotide away.

The CDR3 regions of human TCRbeta chains were analyzed by immunosequencing. Regarding the original processing steps: Repertoire TCRs were matched against a reference library of SARS-CoV-2-specific TCRs generated with the MIRA antigen-specificity platform. Breadth was defined as the fraction of unique TCRs that were SARS-CoV-2-associated, and depth was defined as the fraction of total T cells that were SARS-CoV-2-associated. Using the MIRA data, each spike-specific TCR was mapped to the spike region that the TCR reacts to and placed in a CD4 or CD8 class. Log10-transformed breadth and depth values were compared by one-way ANOVA with Sidak's multiple comparisons tests. Here the immuneACCESS table is served through TCRdb, limited to in-frame sequences with V and J called. Missing clones are a known gap in these copies; in checked studies unresolved V genes cover under half, and the rest lacks a known reason. For V, J and clone size, that table is used; D and trimming come from the DNA. The sample records 120,000 or so clones, around 92% of which are singletons. Clones ranked in the top ten supply 1.5% to 1.8% of the sample.

Sequences SGHDT (CDR1) and YYEEEE (CDR2) are obtained from the germline V gene. V lost 2 bases and J lost 4 bases; the stretch between them is 6 bases long. The CDR3 goes from the cysteine to the phenylalanine over 12 residues. Just the 36-base CDR3 DNA is kept, in frame starting at base 1. The sample here was peripheral blood, taken on day 0 of AZD1222 vaccination. The origin of this receptor is an adult in good health. This chain is built from TRBV5-6 and TRBJ1-1, with the D gene call left open. The DNA is TGTGCCAGCAGCTTTTCTTCCACTGAAGCTTTCTTT. Translated, it gives CASSFSSTEAFF.